This T cell receptor (beta chain) was sequenced for a study of T-cell reconstitution after alpha-beta-depleted transplantation in children. This CDR3 comprises 14 residues. V was pared by 4 bases and J by 4 bases, with 5 bases of the junction left unmatched. Germline-derived CDR1 and CDR2 are MNHEY and SMNVEV (reference sequence). On this clonotype: What it binds is unknown.

Study-wide findings and caveats: Approximately two months post-transplant, alpha-beta T cells reportedly originated from several hundred expanded graft clones. Some patients owed their high day-60 TCRbeta diversity to surviving recipient T cells and thymic progenitors.

Construction of the TCRbeta library involved unique molecular identifiers. TCRdb used MiXCR to reprocess the PCR reads, holding one entry per CDR3 protein. The table shows 250,000 to 400,000 distinct CDR3 sequences, with 20% to 30% occurring only once. The input for sequencing was PBMCs, mostly from graft donor cells, taken 180 days after TCRalphabeta/CD19-depleted stem cell transplant. The chain joins TRBV27 to TRBJ2-7, with 9 bases lining up with TRBD1. This TCR was recovered from a male patient between 10 and 17 years old who had a stem cell transplant for acute lymphoblastic leukemia, so the T cells may come from the graft donor. CDR3 protein: CASSSGTGWYEQYF. DNA of the CDR3: TGTGCCAGCAGTTCCGGGACAGGGTGGTACGAGCAGTACTTC.